This entry is about one T cell receptor (beta chain). Its target is unknown. This record belongs to a study of cytomegalovirus exposure and HLA in healthy donors. Whole-study findings and limits: Listed as cytomegalovirus-associated were 150 or so TCR beta chains.

CDR3 length: 15 residues. V trimming: 5 bases; J trimming: 5 bases; junction bases outside the gene matches: 10. Germline V CDR1 and CDR2: SEHNR, FQNEAQ (reference sequence). This table comes from immunoSEQ multiplex PCR, and its TCRdb copy is limited to in-frame clones, with some not included. The sample carries approximately 140,000 clones, 85% to 90% recorded once. Sequenced: PBMCs. This chain joins TRBV7-9 and TRBJ1-1; 8 nucleotides match TRBD1. The sequence came from a man in his late teens or twenties in good health and CMV-seropositive. The CDR3 loop is CASSPSRGPQTEAFF. The DNA of the CDR3 is TGTGCCAGCAGCCCGTCCAGGGGGCCTCAGACTGAAGCTTTCTTT.